This T cell receptor beta chain derives from a study of shared clonotypes between healthy human individuals. Naive-designated CD8 cells lacked CD45RO, were positively enriched for CCR7, and omitted terminally differentiated effector memory CD45RA+ cells. There were only Caucasian adults among the donors, and all lived in Nashville, Tennessee. Germline-derived CDR1 and CDR2 are GTSNPN and SVGIG (reference sequence). The J segment lost 3 bases and the V segment lost 3 bases, leaving 6 bases of the junction unmatched. This CDR3 is 14 amino acids long. Deep-level running was used for the assay. TCRdb keeps only in-frame clones here, not all; method: immunoSEQ multiplex PCR. The sample contains approximately 810,000 clones, around 93% of which appear only once.

The material sequenced was naive CD8+ T cells sorted from blood. The gene calls are TRBV30 and TRBJ2-3; TRBD1 matches 7 bases. This clonotype originated in a man aged 25-45 years in good health. The chain's CDR3 is CAWSATGPTDTQYF. CDR3 bases: TGTGCCTGGAGCGCGACAGGGCCGACAGATACGCAGTATTTT.